The rows below give T cell receptor beta chains drawn from one sample of a study of T cell changes during pregnancy in multiple sclerosis. Measured with immunoSEQ multiplex PCR; TCRdb has only the in-frame clones, and not every one. The sample yields some 100,000 clones, around 93% seen once. This specimen was peripheral blood, taken after pregnancy. The receptors come from a female donor with multiple sclerosis, enrolled in a pregnancy study. CDR3s include the opening cysteine and the closing phenylalanine or tryptophan. A D gene is named only where the DNA matches it firmly. For some rows the clone size is stated as once, few or many, or as a class when expanded; others skip it.

j_gene: TRBJ2-2; v_gene: TRBV7-9; len: 14; abundance: NA; d_gene: NA; CDR3nt: TGTGCCAGCAGCTGGGCGCTAAACACCGGGGAGCTGTTTTTT; CDR3aa: CASSWALNTGELFF
j_gene: TRBJ2-7; v_gene: TRBV5-4; len: 15; abundance: NA; d_gene: NA; CDR3nt: TGTGCCAGCAGCTTGGCCGCGTCTGGCTCCTACGAGCAGTACTTC; CDR3aa: CASSLAASGSYEQYF
j_gene: TRBJ2-3; v_gene: TRBV5-4; len: 16; abundance: NA; d_gene: TRBD2; CDR3nt: TGTGCCAGCAGCTTGGGGCTAGCGGGAGATGCAGATACGCAGTATTTT; CDR3aa: CASSLGLAGDADTQYF
j_gene: TRBJ2-7; v_gene: TRBV7-2; len: 13; abundance: NA; d_gene: NA; CDR3nt: TGTGCCAGCAGCTTAGCGTCATCCTACGAGCAGTACTTC; CDR3aa: CASSLASSYEQYF
j_gene: TRBJ1-2; v_gene: TRBV6-6; len: 13; abundance: NA; d_gene: TRBD1; CDR3nt: TGTGCCAGCAGTGACAGGGGGCGCCTGGGCTACACCTTC; CDR3aa: CASSDRGRLGYTF
j_gene: TRBJ2-3; v_gene: TRBV27; len: 14; abundance: NA; d_gene: NA; CDR3nt: TGTGCCAGCAGTTTCGGAGACCTAACAGATACGCAGTATTTT; CDR3aa: CASSFGDLTDTQYF
j_gene: TRBJ1-2; v_gene: TRBV2; len: 16; abundance: NA; d_gene: TRBD1; CDR3nt: TGTGCCAGCAGTGATTCGACAGGGGGCAAGAACTATGGCTACACCTTC; CDR3aa: CASSDSTGGKNYGYTF
j_gene: TRBJ2-7; v_gene: TRBV15; len: 16; abundance: NA; d_gene: TRBD2; CDR3nt: TGTGCCACCAGCAGAGATAGACTAGCGACTGTCTACGAGCAGTACTTC; CDR3aa: CATSRDRLATVYEQYF
j_gene: TRBJ2-4; v_gene: TRBV30; len: 14; abundance: NA; d_gene: NA; CDR3nt: TGTGCCTGGAATTTCGGAGGAGCCAAAAACATTCAGTACTTC; CDR3aa: CAWNFGGAKNIQYF
j_gene: TRBJ1-6; v_gene: TRBV30; len: 16; abundance: NA; d_gene: TRBD1; CDR3nt: TGTGCCTGGACCCTGGGACAGGCGATCTATAATTCACCCCTCCACTTT; CDR3aa: CAWTLGQAIYNSPLHF
j_gene: TRBJ1-1; v_gene: TRBV28; len: 12; abundance: NA; d_gene: NA; CDR3nt: TGTGCCAGCGTTAGGACAGCCGGTTGGGCTTTCTTT; CDR3aa: CASVRTAGWAFF
j_gene: TRBJ2-2; v_gene: TRBV27; len: 17; abundance: NA; d_gene: TRBD1; CDR3nt: TGTGCCAGCAGTTTGGGCCTCGGGACAGCGGTCACCGGGGAGCTGTTTTTT; CDR3aa: CASSLGLGTAVTGELFF
j_gene: TRBJ2-1; v_gene: TRBV18; len: 16; abundance: few; d_gene: TRBD2; CDR3nt: TGTGCCAGCTCCCTTTCAGCGGGAGGGCCGTTTAATGAGCAGTTCTTC; CDR3aa: CASSLSAGGPFNEQFF
j_gene: TRBJ1-5; v_gene: TRBV2; len: 15; abundance: NA; d_gene: NA; CDR3nt: TGTGCCAGCAGCCACCTGGACAGTTCGGGTCAGCCCCAGCATTTT; CDR3aa: CASSHLDSSGQPQHF
j_gene: TRBJ1-5; v_gene: TRBV6-5; len: 14; abundance: NA; d_gene: NA; CDR3nt: TGTGCCAGCAGCATCAGTAATAGCAATCAGCCCCAGCATTTT; CDR3aa: CASSISNSNQPQHF
j_gene: TRBJ1-1; v_gene: TRBV7-2; len: 15; abundance: NA; d_gene: NA; CDR3nt: TGTGCCAGCAGCTCAGTACCGGGACAGAACACTGAAGCTTTCTTT; CDR3aa: CASSSVPGQNTEAFF
j_gene: TRBJ2-3; v_gene: TRBV6-6; len: 12; abundance: NA; d_gene: NA; CDR3nt: TGTGCCACCGACTTCTCCACAGATACGCAGTATTTT; CDR3aa: CATDFSTDTQYF